The 26 T cell receptor beta chains reported below all come from one sample, sequenced in a study of T cells in localized non-small cell lung cancer (dated by TCRdb to about 2020). Library construction relied on the immunoSEQ multiplex PCR assay. Sourced from immuneACCESS, this table was stored by TCRdb with only in-frame sequences that have V and J called. A share of the clones is absent; for the studies checked, an unresolved V gene accounts for under half, and the remainder has no known explanation. The sample table records tens of thousands of clones; 80% to 90% of these occur just once. The ten largest clonotypes hold around 2.9% of the sample. Sequenced material: peripheral blood, taken before any cancer treatment. The receptors derive from a woman between 40 and 69 years old with stage I lung adenocarcinoma.

This CDR3 reads CASSLGGSGRDLSQYF. In DNA form, the CDR3 reads TGTGCCAGCAGCTTAGGGGGGTCGGGAAGGGACCTATCGCAGTATTTT. V and J are TRBV7-2 and TRBJ2-3; D might be TRBD1 or TRBD2, each matching 5 bases. V was cut by 1 base and J by 10 bases, with 21 bases left in between. Germline CDR1 reads SGHTA; CDR2 reads FQGNSA. The CDR3 has 16 amino acids.

This chain uses TRBV6-9 with TRBJ2-1; 7 positions agree with TRBD2. This CDR3 has 15 residues. Unmatched junction bases numbered 2, after V lost 3 bases and J lost 0 bases. Per germline, CDR1 MNHGY and CDR2 SVAAGI. CDR3 loop: CASSYGGSSYNEQFF. CDR3 DNA: TGTGCCAGCAGTTACGGCGGGAGCTCCTACAATGAGCAGTTCTTC.

The chain carries TRBV11-3 and TRBJ2-4; D perhaps matches TRBD1 (6 bases). Germline V CDR1 and CDR2: SGHNT, YENEEA. This CDR3 contains 12 residues. V was pared by 4 bases and J by 10 bases, with 11 bases between. CDR3 region: CASSSDSRIQYF. CDR3 nucleotide sequence: TGTGCCAGCAGCTCGGACAGTAGGATTCAGTACTTC.

The rearrangement joins TRBV2 to TRBJ2-6; D unresolved. Germline loops: CDR1 SNHLY, CDR2 FYNNEI. V was pared by 6 bases and J by 0 bases, with 9 bases between. The CDR3 has 15 residues. CDR3 sequence: CASSPTFSGANVLTF. CDR3 sequence (DNA): TGTGCCAGCAGCCCGACTTTCTCTGGGGCCAACGTCCTGACTTTC.

This chain connects TRBV9 to TRBJ2-3, with no clear D. V shed 3 bases and J shed 2 bases, with 16 bases lying between them. Germline V gene data show CDR1 as SGDLS and CDR2 as YYNGEE. This CDR3 has 16 residues. This chain's CDR3 is CASSADPSAYTDTQYF. CDR3 nucleotides: TGTGCCAGCAGCGCGGACCCCTCAGCTTACACAGATACGCAGTATTTT.

The genes are TRBV28 and TRBJ1-1, with no clear D. The germline V and J ends were trimmed by 6 bases and 2 bases, with 16 bases remaining between them. This CDR3 has 15 amino acids. Germline CDR1 reads MDHEN; CDR2 reads SYDVKM. The chain's CDR3 is CASRGGQRFNTEAFF. CDR3 coding DNA: TGTGCCAGCAGGGGTGGGCAGAGGTTCAACACTGAAGCTTTCTTT. The variable domain in full, with the rest retrieved from reference TRBV28 and TRBJ1-1, is DVKVTQSSRYLVKRTGEKVFLECVQDMDHENMFWYRQDPGLGLRLIYFSYDVKMKEKGDIPEGYSVSREKKERFSLILESASTNQTSMYLCASRGGQRFNTEAFFGQGTRLTVV.

The gene calls are TRBV27 and TRBJ1-1, with D unresolved. The CDR3 runs to 14 residues. The germline V and J ends were trimmed by 5 bases and 2 bases, with 12 bases remaining between them. Per germline, CDR1 MNHEY and CDR2 SMNVEV (reference sequence). CDR3: CASSRQGRNTEAFF. The CDR3 region has the DNA TGTGCCAGCAGTCGACAAGGCCGCAACACTGAAGCTTTCTTT.

The chain is built from TRBV11-3 and TRBJ2-2; 8 bases map to TRBD1. Germline V gives CDR1 SGHNT, CDR2 YENEEA. Germline trimming cut 5 bases from V and 4 bases from J; bases unmatched to any gene: 9. The CDR3 has 16 amino acids. Written as DNA, the CDR3 is TGTGCCAGCAGCCCTCACAGGGGGAGGTTCACCGGGGAGCTGTTTTTT. Its translation: CASSPHRGRFTGELFF.

This rearrangement joins TRBV7-9 to TRBJ2-5; a possible D gene is TRBD2 (6 bases). V shed 0 bases and J shed 7 bases, with 12 bases lying between them. The CDR3 totals 14 residues. Germline V lookup: CDR1 SEHNR, CDR2 FQNEAQ (reference sequence). The CDR3 loop is CASSLASRGGTQYF. In DNA form, the CDR3 reads TGTGCCAGCAGCTTAGCCAGTAGGGGAGGGACCCAGTACTTC.

V is TRBV6-5 and J is TRBJ1-5; D unresolved. The CDR3 length is 13 residues. Trimming shortened V by 0 bases and J by 6 bases, and 6 bases separated the two germline ends. Per the germline V gene, CDR1 is MNHEY and CDR2 is SVGAGI. The chain's CDR3 is CASSYSIGQPQHF. The CDR3, as DNA: TGTGCCAGCAGTTACTCCATAGGTCAGCCCCAGCATTTT.

The genes are TRBV23-1 and TRBJ1-3, with a tentative D call TRBD1 (6 bases). TRBV23-1 is reported as an ORF; its role is uncertain. The CDR3 is 15 amino acids. With 3 bases removed from V and 0 bases from J, the gap between germline ends came to 9 bases. The CDR3, as DNA: TGCGCCAGCAGTCAGGGGGCTCTCTCTGGAAACACCATATATTTT. Amino acids: CASSQGALSGNTIYF.

The chain recombines TRBV7-9 with TRBJ2-1, with unresolved D. Germline loops: CDR1 SEHNR, CDR2 FQNEAQ (reference sequence). Trimming left V 5 bases short and J 2 bases short, with 16 bases between. This CDR3 comprises 16 residues. The CDR3 bases are TGTGCCAGCAGCCCCCTGATGGCGGACCCCTACAATGAGCAGTTCTTC. Protein product: CASSPLMADPYNEQFF. Full variable domain (missing parts from reference TRBV7-9 and TRBJ2-1): DTGVSQNPRHKITKRGQNVTFRCDPISEHNRLYWYRQTLGQGPEFLTYFQNEAQLEKSRLLSDRFSAERPKGSFSTLEIQRTEQGDSAMYLCASSPLMADPYNEQFFGPGTRLTVL.

V is TRBV9 and J is TRBJ2-1, with unresolved D. Trimming removed 4 bases at V and 9 bases at J, with 11 bases between. Germline lookup yields CDR1 SGDLS and CDR2 YYNGEE. The CDR3 contains 12 residues. In DNA form, the CDR3 reads TGTGCCAGCAGCCCCACTACGATTGAGCAGTTCTTC. Protein: CASSPTTIEQFF.

The rearrangement links TRBV29-1 to TRBJ1-2; 8 nucleotides match TRBD1. Losses at the gene ends were 5 bases for V and 8 bases for J; bases not matched to a gene: 16. CDR3 length: 15 amino acids. Germline values: CDR1 SQVTM, CDR2 ANQGSEA. The CDR3 reads CSVRGPGTGVEGYTF. DNA of the CDR3: TGCAGCGTTCGGGGCCCCGGGACAGGAGTTGAGGGCTACACCTTC.

The rearrangement uses TRBV15 and TRBJ2-7; TRBD1 agrees at 11 bases. The CDR3 is made up of 13 amino acids. Germline CDR1 reads LNHNV; CDR2 reads YYDKDF (reference sequence). V lost 8 bases, J lost 2 bases, and 2 bases stayed unmatched. CDR3 sequence: CATGTGGPYEQYF. In DNA form, the CDR3 reads TGTGCCACCGGGACAGGGGGTCCCTACGAGCAGTACTTC.

The CDR3 coding sequence is TGTGCCAGCTCACTCACGACAGGCCTTAATGAAAAACTGTTTTTT. The encoded protein is CASSLTTGLNEKLFF. J is TRBJ1-4 and V is TRBV18; possibly TRBD1 for D (6 bases). CDR1 is KGHSH, CDR2 LQKENI, per germline. The CDR3 covers 15 residues. Trimming removed 4 bases at V and 4 bases at J, with 13 bases between.

The CDR3 nucleotides read TGTGCCAGCAGACCTAGGGACAGGGAAACCCCTGGCTACACCTTC. Protein sequence: CASRPRDRETPGYTF. The rearrangement joins TRBV5-4 to TRBJ1-2; 9 nucleotides line up with TRBD1. J was trimmed by 7 bases and V by 5 bases; bases with no gene match: 12. CDR3 length equals 15 residues. Germline assignment: CDR1 SGHNT and CDR2 YYREEE (reference sequence).

The chain carries TRBV2 and TRBJ1-6, with 9 positions matching TRBD1. The CDR3 sequence is 12 residues long. The J segment lost 8 bases and the V segment lost 9 bases, leaving 2 bases of the junction unmatched. The germline gives CDR1 SNHLY, CDR2 FYNNEI. Written as DNA, the CDR3 is TGTGCCAGGACAGGGGGAGATTCACCCCTCCACTTT. Its translation is CARTGGDSPLHF. Combining the CDR3 with reference TRBV2 and TRBJ1-6 gives the whole variable domain EPEVTQTPSHQVTQMGQEVILRCVPISNHLYFYWYRQILGQKVEFLVSFYNNEISEKSEIFDDQFSVERPDGSNFTLKIRSTKLEDSAMYFCARTGGDSPLHFGNGTRLTVT.

This sequence joins TRBV7-2 and TRBJ2-5, with D maybe TRBD2 (5 bases). CDR1 is SGHTA, CDR2 FQGNSA, per germline. This CDR3 region has 16 residues. Trimming removed 1 base at V and 4 bases at J, with 16 bases between. CDR3 loop: CASSLGGTRLRETQYF. CDR3 bases: TGTGCCAGCAGCTTAGGGGGAACTAGACTGAGAGAGACCCAGTACTTC.

V usage is TRBV11-2 and J usage is TRBJ2-5, with TRBD2 matching over 10 bases. Germline V CDR1 and CDR2: SGHAT, FQNNGV. The V and J ends lost 1 base and 3 bases, in that order; junction bases with no gene match: 8. CDR3 length equals 17 residues. The CDR3 protein is CASSLGRGLAGEETQYF. The CDR3 DNA reads TGTGCCAGCAGCTTAGGCAGGGGGCTAGCGGGAGAAGAGACCCAGTACTTC.

This chain's CDR3 is CASSPYARQLEVNQPQHF. The CDR3 DNA sequence: TGCGCCAGCAGTCCATACGCCAGACAGTTAGAAGTGAATCAGCCCCAGCATTTT. The chain carries TRBV10-1 and TRBJ1-5; a weak D match, TRBD1 (5 bases). The CDR3 is 18 amino acids. Trimming shortened V by 5 bases and J by 4 bases, and 24 bases separated the two germline ends. Germline V lookup: CDR1 WNHNN, CDR2 SYGVQD (reference sequence).

The chain employs TRBV6-6 and TRBJ1-1; the match to TRBD1 covers 9 bases. Trimming cost V 2 bases and J 5 bases; bases outside gene matches: 3. Per germline, CDR1 MNHNY and CDR2 SVGAGI (reference sequence). CDR3 length: 14 amino acids. CDR3 DNA sequence: TGTGCCAGCAGTTACACAGGGGGCAGGACTGAAGCTTTCTTT. Its translation: CASSYTGGRTEAFF.

The rearrangement links TRBV5-5 to TRBJ1-2, with D maybe TRBD1 (5 bases). CDR3 length: 13 amino acids. In germline, CDR1 is SGHKS, CDR2 YYEKEE (reference sequence). V was shortened by 4 bases and J by 2 bases, with 9 bases between the two germline ends. CDR3 loop: CASSPWTNYGYTF. Written as DNA, the CDR3 is TGTGCCAGCAGCCCCTGGACAAACTATGGCTACACCTTC.

The chain links TRBV2 to TRBJ2-1; 9 nucleotides line up with TRBD2. Per the germline V gene, CDR1 is SNHLY and CDR2 is FYNNEI. This CDR3 contains 15 residues. Germline trimming cut 3 bases from V and 7 bases from J; bases unmatched to any gene: 7. CDR3 bases: TGTGCCAGCAGTGAGCGGGGCGGGAGGGGGAATGAGCAGTTCTTC. Protein product: CASSERGGRGNEQFF.

This chain links TRBV29-1 with TRBJ2-7; 9 nucleotides agree with TRBD2. The V and J ends lost 6 bases and 2 bases, in that order; junction bases with no gene match: 5. Germline V gene lookup returns CDR1 SQVTM and CDR2 ANQGSEA. The CDR3 extends over 13 amino acids. This CDR3 is CSVGTSKAYEQYF. The CDR3 DNA reads TGCAGCGTCGGGACTAGCAAGGCCTACGAGCAGTACTTC.

This clone was picked up a small number of times. CDR3 nucleotide sequence: TGTGCCAGCAGCATCGGGCAGGGAGCCTATGGCTACACCTTC. Its translation is CASSIGQGAYGYTF. The chain is built from TRBV28 and TRBJ1-2, with D perhaps TRBD1 (5 bases). Germline V gene data show CDR1 as MDHEN and CDR2 as SYDVKM. CDR3 length equals 14 residues. V dropped 6 bases and J dropped 4 bases, with 15 bases sitting between them.